This T cell receptor beta chain was documented in a study of metastatic and nonmetastatic thyroid tumors. Whole-study findings and limits: Benign nodules were reported to have significantly lower TCR beta diversity than malignant thyroid tumors, in blood and tumor.

Via MiXCR, TCRdb re-called the PCR reads. The top ten hold about 3% of the sample, which has roughly 48,000 clones, approximately 19% seen once. Germline V CDR1 and CDR2: KGHSH, LQKENI. The CDR3 loop spans 12 amino acids. Trimming stripped 3 bases from V and 6 bases from J, with 7 bases between. About this clone itself: Its antigen is as yet unknown.

No patient received treatment before thyroid surgery. The sequenced sample was blood. This receptor was taken from a female donor with papillary thyroid cancer or a benign thyroid nodule (not recorded which). Some clones in this sample may be carry-over from other donors' samples. V gene TRBV18 combines with J gene TRBJ2-3, with D possibly matching TRBD1 (6 bases). The CDR3 DNA reads as TGTGCCAGCTCACCGCAGGGGGATACGCAGTATTTT. Encoded protein: CASSPQGDTQYF.